This T cell receptor beta chain was observed in a study of blood T cell repertoires in COVID-19. About the study: Italy, Spain and the United States were the sources of the convalescent and acute COVID-19 samples.

The germline V gene has CDR1 SNHLY and CDR2 FYNNEI. The V end was cut by 8 bases, the J end by 0 bases, with 10 bases between. The CDR3 covers 13 residues. In the study's own analysis: Amplification with reference gene primers provided the estimates of nucleated cell counts. Clones were sequenced by immunoSEQ multiplex PCR, and TCRdb holds only the in-frame ones, with some missing. That table furnishes V, J and clone size, whereas the DNA furnished D and trimming. Of about 90,000 clones detected, around 90% appear once; the ten largest clones hold 2.5% to 3.5%. The TCR originated in a man in his fifties or sixties with COVID-19, enrolled during active disease. The sample taken for sequencing was peripheral blood. The genes are TRBV2 and TRBJ1-2; D not resolved. The CDR3 sequence is CASSLKPNYGYTF. The DNA of the CDR3 is TGTGCCAGCTCCCTCAAGCCTAACTATGGCTACACCTTC. Looking up the rest from reference TRBV2 and TRBJ1-2 gives the full variable domain: EPEVTQTPSHQVTQMGQEVILRCVPISNHLYFYWYRQILGQKVEFLVSFYNNEISEKSEIFDDQFSVERPDGSNFTLKIRSTKLEDSAMYFCASSLKPNYGYTFGSGTRLTVV.